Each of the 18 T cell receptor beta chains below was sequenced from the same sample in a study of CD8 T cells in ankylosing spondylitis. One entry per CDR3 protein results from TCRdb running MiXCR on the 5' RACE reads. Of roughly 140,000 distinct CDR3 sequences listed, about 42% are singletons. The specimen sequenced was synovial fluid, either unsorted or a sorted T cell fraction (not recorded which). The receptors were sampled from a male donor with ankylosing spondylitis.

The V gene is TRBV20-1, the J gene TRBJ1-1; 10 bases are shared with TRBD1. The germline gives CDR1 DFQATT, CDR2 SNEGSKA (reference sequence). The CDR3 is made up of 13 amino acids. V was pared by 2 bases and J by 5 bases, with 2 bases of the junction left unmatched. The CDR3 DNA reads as TGCAGTGCTAGAAGGGACAGGGGAACTGAAGCTTTCTTT. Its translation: CSARRDRGTEAFF.

CDR3 amino acids: CASSLILMNTEAFF. CDR3 bases: TGTGCCAGCAGCTTGATACTCATGAACACTGAAGCTTTCTTT. The chain carries TRBV5-6 and TRBJ1-1; D is undetermined. Germline loops: CDR1 SGHDT, CDR2 YYEEEE. Trimming shortened V by 1 base and J by 0 bases, and 7 bases separated the two germline ends. The CDR3 runs 14 residues. The full variable domain, rest sourced from reference TRBV5-6 and TRBJ1-1, is DAGVTQSPTHLIKTRGQQVTLRCSPKSGHDTVSWYQQALGQGPQFIFQYYEEEERQRGNFPDRFSGHQFPNYSSELNVNALLLGDSALYLCASSLILMNTEAFFGQGTRLTVV.

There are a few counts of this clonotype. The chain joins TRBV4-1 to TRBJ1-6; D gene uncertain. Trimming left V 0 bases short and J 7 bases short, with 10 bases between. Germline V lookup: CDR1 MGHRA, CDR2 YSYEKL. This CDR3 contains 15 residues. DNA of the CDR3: TGCGCCAGCAGCCAAGATTTCGGGTACAATTCACCCCTCCACTTT. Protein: CASSQDFGYNSPLHF.

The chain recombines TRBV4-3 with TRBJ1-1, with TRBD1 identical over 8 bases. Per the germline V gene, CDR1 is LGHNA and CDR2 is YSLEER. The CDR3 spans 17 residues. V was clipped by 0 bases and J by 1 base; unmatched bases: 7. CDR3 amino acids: CASSQEPPTGANTEAFF. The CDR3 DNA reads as TGCGCCAGCAGCCAAGAACCCCCGACAGGGGCGAACACTGAAGCTTTCTTT.

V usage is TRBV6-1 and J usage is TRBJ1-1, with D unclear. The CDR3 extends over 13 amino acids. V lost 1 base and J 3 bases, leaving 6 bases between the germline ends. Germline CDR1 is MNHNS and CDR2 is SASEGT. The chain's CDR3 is CASSEGSHTEAFF. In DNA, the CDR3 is TGTGCCAGCAGTGAAGGGAGCCACACTGAAGCTTTCTTT.

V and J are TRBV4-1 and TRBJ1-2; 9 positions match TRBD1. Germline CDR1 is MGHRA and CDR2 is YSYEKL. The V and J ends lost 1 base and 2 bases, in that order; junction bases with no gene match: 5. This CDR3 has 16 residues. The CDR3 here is CASSQAGTGPNYGYTF. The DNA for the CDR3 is TGCGCCAGCAGCCAAGCGGGGACAGGGCCCAACTATGGCTACACCTTC.

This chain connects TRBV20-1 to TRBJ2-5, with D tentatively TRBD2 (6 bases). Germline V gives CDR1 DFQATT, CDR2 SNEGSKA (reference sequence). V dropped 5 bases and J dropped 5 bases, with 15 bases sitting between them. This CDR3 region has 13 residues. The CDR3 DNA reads TGCAGTGCTCACGAGACTAGTTGGGAGACCCAGTACTTC. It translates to CSAHETSWETQYF.

The CDR3 DNA sequence: TGTGCCTGGATGGGGGCTGCCTATGGCTACACCTTC. Translated, it gives CAWMGAAYGYTF. The chain is built from TRBV30 and TRBJ1-2; D is possibly TRBD1 (6 bases). The CDR3 contains 12 residues. From germline, CDR1 is GTSNPN and CDR2 SVGIG (reference sequence). V lost 4 bases to trimming and J lost 4 bases, with 10 bases between them.

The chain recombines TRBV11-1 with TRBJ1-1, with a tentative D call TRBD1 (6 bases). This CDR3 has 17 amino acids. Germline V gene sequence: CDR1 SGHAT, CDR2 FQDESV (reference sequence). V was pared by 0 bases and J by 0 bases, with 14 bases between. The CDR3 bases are TGTGCCAGCAGCTTAGCGGGCATAGGGGGGCTGAACACTGAAGCTTTCTTT. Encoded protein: CASSLAGIGGLNTEAFF. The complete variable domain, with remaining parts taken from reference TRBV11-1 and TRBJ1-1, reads EAEVAQSPRYKITEKSQAVAFWCDPISGHATLYWYRQILGQGPELLVQFQDESVVDDSQLPKDRFSAERLKGVDSTLKIQPAELGDSAMYLCASSLAGIGGLNTEAFFGQGTRLTVV.

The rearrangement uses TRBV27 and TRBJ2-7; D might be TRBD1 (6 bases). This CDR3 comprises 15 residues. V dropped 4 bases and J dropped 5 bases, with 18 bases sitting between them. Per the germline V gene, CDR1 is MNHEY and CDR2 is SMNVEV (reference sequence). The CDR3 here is CASSSPSGARHEQYF. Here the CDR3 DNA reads TGTGCCAGCAGTTCTCCCTCAGGGGCTCGACACGAGCAGTACTTC.

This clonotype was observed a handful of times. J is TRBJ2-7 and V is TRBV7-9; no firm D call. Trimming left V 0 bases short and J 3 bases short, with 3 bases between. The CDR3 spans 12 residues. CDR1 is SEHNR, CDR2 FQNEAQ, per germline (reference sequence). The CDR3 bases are TGTGCCAGCAGCTTAGCCTACTACGAGCAGTACTTC. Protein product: CASSLAYYEQYF.

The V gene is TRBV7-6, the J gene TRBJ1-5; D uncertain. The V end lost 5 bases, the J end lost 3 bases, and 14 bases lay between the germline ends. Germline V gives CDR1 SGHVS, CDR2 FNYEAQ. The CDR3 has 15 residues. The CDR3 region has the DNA TGTGCCAGCAGCCGATGGGTGGGATTCAATCAGCCCCAGCATTTT. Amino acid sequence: CASSRWVGFNQPQHF.

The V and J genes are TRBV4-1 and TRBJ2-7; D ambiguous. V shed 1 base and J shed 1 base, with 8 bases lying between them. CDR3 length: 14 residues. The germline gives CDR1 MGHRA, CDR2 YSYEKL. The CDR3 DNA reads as TGCGCCAGCAGCCAAGTCGAACCTTCCTACGAGCAGTACTTC. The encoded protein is CASSQVEPSYEQYF.

The CDR3 reads CASSQGVFFRGDYEQYF. The CDR3 nucleotides are TGCGCCAGCAGCCAAGGGGTGTTCTTTCGTGGGGACTACGAGCAGTACTTC. V gene TRBV4-1 combines with J gene TRBJ2-7; D remains ambiguous. The germline CDR1 and CDR2 sequences are MGHRA and YSYEKL. This CDR3 is built from 17 residues. V was pared by 1 base and J by 3 bases, with 19 bases between.

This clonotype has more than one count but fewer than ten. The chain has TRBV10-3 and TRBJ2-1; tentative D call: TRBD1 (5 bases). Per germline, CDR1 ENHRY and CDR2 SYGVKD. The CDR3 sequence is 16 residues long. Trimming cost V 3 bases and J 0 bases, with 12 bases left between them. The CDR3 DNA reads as TGTGCCATCAGTGACTGGACAAGGAGCTCCTACAATGAGCAGTTCTTC. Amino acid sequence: CAISDWTRSSYNEQFF.

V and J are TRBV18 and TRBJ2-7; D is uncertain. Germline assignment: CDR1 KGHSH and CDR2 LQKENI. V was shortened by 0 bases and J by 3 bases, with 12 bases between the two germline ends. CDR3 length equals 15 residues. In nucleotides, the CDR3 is TGTGCCAGCTCACCACCGAATGCGGCCGACTACGAGCAGTACTTC. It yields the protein CASSPPNAADYEQYF. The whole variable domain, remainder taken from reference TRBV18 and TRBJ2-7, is NAGVMQNPRHLVRRRGQEARLRCSPMKGHSHVYWYRQLPEEGLKFMVYLQKENIIDESGMPKERFSAEFPKEGPSILRIQQVVRGDSAAYFCASSPPNAADYEQYFGPGTRLTVT.

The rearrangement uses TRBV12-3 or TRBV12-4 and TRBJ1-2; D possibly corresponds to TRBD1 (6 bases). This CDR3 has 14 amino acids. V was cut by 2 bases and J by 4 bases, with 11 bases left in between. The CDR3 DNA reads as TGTGCCAGCAGTTTAAGGGGGGGTCTCTATGGCTACACCTTC. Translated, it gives CASSLRGGLYGYTF.

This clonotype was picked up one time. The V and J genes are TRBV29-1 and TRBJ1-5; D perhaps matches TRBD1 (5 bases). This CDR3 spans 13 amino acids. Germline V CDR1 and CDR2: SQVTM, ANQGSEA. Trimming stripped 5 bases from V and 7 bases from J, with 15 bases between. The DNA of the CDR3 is TGCAGCGTTCAGAGCGGGGCCCGCCAGCCCCAGCATTTT. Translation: CSVQSGARQPQHF.